The 20 T cell receptor beta chains given below trace back to one sample, sequenced in a study of regulatory T cells in long-lasting Graves disease. Time point indicated: newly diagnosed GD, antithyroid drugs for less than 3 months. Isolated PBMC RNA provided the starting material for the TCR library. To make TCR beta libraries, researchers used iRepertoire HTBI primers and Arm-PCR of CDR3 regions. TCRdb recomputed calls from the multiplex PCR reads with MiXCR, one row per CDR3 protein. The table shows 250,000 or so distinct CDR3 sequences, with about 17% occurring only once. This sample was shared with a second study, whose subject was T cells in Graves' hyperthyroidism and ophthalmopathy.

This material consisted of peripheral blood mononuclear cells (PBMCs), taken at new diagnosis, from a patient treated with antithyroid drugs. These receptors were taken from a woman in her twenties or thirties with Graves disease.

This clonotype was picked up many times. This chain connects TRBV19 to TRBJ1-1; unclear D gene. Trimming left V 3 bases short and J 0 bases short, with 8 bases between. There are 14 residues in the CDR3. The germline V gene has CDR1 LNHDA and CDR2 SQIVND (reference sequence). As DNA, the CDR3 is TGTGCCAGTAGTATCGGCCCAATGAACACTGAAGCTTTCTTT. Its translation: CASSIGPMNTEAFF. Full variable domain (remainder filled in from reference TRBV19 and TRBJ1-1): DGGITQSPKYLFRKEGQNVTLSCEQNLNHDAMYWYRQDPGQGLRLIYYSQIVNDFQKGDIAEGYSVSREKKESFPLTVTSAQKNPTAFYLCASSIGPMNTEAFFGQGTRLTVV.

This clonotype was observed many times. The CDR3 DNA reads TGTGCCAGCAGCAGGACCGGGACTAGCGGAATCTACGAGCAGTACTTC. It is translated as CASSRTGTSGIYEQYF. This sequence joins TRBV11-1 and TRBJ2-7; 11 bases match TRBD2. The V gene end was trimmed by 5 bases and the J gene end by 3 bases; junction bases not matched to a gene: 9. Germline loops: CDR1 SGHAT, CDR2 FQDESV (reference sequence). The CDR3 loop spans 16 amino acids.

The genes are TRBV28 and TRBJ2-1, with 16 bases identical to TRBD2. V was pared by 4 bases and J by 12 bases, with 6 bases of the junction left unmatched. This CDR3 has 15 amino acids. The germline CDR1 and CDR2 sequences are MDHEN and SYDVKM. Written as DNA, the CDR3 is TGTGCCAGCAGTTCGATGGGACTAGCGGGGGGGCCGCAGTTCTTC. This translates into CASSSMGLAGGPQFF.

This clonotype was seen more than once but under ten times. The chain links TRBV12-3 or TRBV12-4 to TRBJ2-2, with 8 bases fitting TRBD1. With 8 bases clipped from V and 4 bases from J, the junction kept 9 bases outside the gene matches. The CDR3 has 15 residues. The CDR3 nucleotides read TGTGCCAGCGGGCGAGGCAGGGGGCCCACCGGGGAGCTGTTTTTT. Translation gives CASGRGRGPTGELFF.

This clonotype was observed at least ten times. This chain connects TRBV5-6 to TRBJ1-1; D is undetermined. Germline V lookup: CDR1 SGHDT, CDR2 YYEEEE. The CDR3 length is 13 residues. The germline V and J ends were trimmed by 2 bases and 4 bases, with 9 bases remaining between them. The DNA of the CDR3 is TGTGCCAGCAGCTTTTATCGTACCACTGAAGCTTTCTTT. As protein: CASSFYRTTEAFF.

This clonotype came up many times. The chain employs TRBV19 and TRBJ2-5; 11 nucleotides match TRBD2. The CDR3 spans 14 residues. After removal of 8 bases from V and 5 bases from J, the junction contained 7 bases not matched to a gene. Germline lookup yields CDR1 LNHDA and CDR2 SQIVND (reference sequence). Here the CDR3 reads CASSASGGRETQYF. In DNA, the CDR3 is TGTGCCAGTTCCGCTAGCGGGGGGCGCGAGACCCAGTACTTC.

This clonotype showed up many times. This sequence joins TRBV12-3 or TRBV12-4 and TRBJ2-5, with TRBD1 matching over 7 bases. The trim removed 6 bases at V and 2 bases at J, leaving 3 bases unmatched. This CDR3 is 13 amino acids long. The CDR3 DNA follows: TGTGCCAGCAGGACAGGGATGCAAGAGACCCAGTACTTC. Protein: CASRTGMQETQYF.

About this clonotype: A read error likely explains this, since a far larger clone differs by one base. This chain connects TRBV5-6 to TRBJ2-1; D gene uncertain. V was clipped by 2 bases and J by 10 bases, with 10 bases between them. From germline, CDR1 is SGHDT and CDR2 YYEEEE. The CDR3 has 12 amino acids. CDR3 DNA sequence: TGTGCCAGCAGCTTCGGATTTGACGAGCAGTTCTTC. As protein: CASSFGFDEQFF. The entire variable domain, with the rest obtained from reference TRBV5-6 and TRBJ2-1, is as follows: DAGVTQSPTHLIKTRGQQVTLRCSPKSGHDTVSWYQQALGQGPQFIFQYYEEEERQRGNFPDRFSGHQFPNYSSELNVNALLLGDSALYLCASSFGFDEQFFGPGTRLTVL.

This clonotype was counted at least ten times. The rearrangement links TRBV12-3 or TRBV12-4 to TRBJ2-1; tentatively, D is TRBD2 (6 bases). Deletions cut 8 bases from V and 2 bases from J, with 10 bases between. The CDR3 has 13 amino acids. The CDR3 spells CASRETAYNEQFF. DNA for the CDR3: TGTGCCAGCCGGGAGACGGCCTACAATGAGCAGTTCTTC.

This clonotype has a count of ten or more. The chain joins TRBV19 to TRBJ1-2; D possibly corresponds to TRBD1 (5 bases). The CDR3 extends over 13 amino acids. The V gene's germline CDR1 is LNHDA and CDR2 SQIVND (reference sequence). V was clipped by 3 bases and J by 4 bases, with 9 bases between them. The CDR3 DNA sequence: TGTGCCAGTAGTATGGACACAACCTATGGCTACACCTTC. Residues: CASSMDTTYGYTF.

The sample holds many counts of this clonotype. The chain links TRBV24-1 to TRBJ2-3; the D is unclear. CDR1 KGHDR and CDR2 SFDVKD come from the germline V gene. Trimming took off 4 bases at V and 0 bases at J, with 7 bases between the two ends. This CDR3 has 14 residues. CDR3 sequence (DNA): TGTGCCACCAGTGAGGATTCTAGCACAGATACGCAGTATTTT. Protein product: CATSEDSSTDTQYF.

The sample holds many counts of this clonotype. The J gene is TRBJ2-2, the V gene TRBV14; 9 nucleotides line up with TRBD1. V was pared by 4 bases and J by 4 bases, with 7 bases of the junction left unmatched. Germline CDR1 and CDR2: SGHDN and FVKESK. The CDR3 consists of 16 residues. The CDR3 is CASSRGGTGRTGELFF. CDR3 bases: TGTGCCAGCAGCCGAGGGGGGACAGGGCGCACCGGGGAGCTGTTTTTT. The complete variable domain, with remaining parts taken from reference TRBV14 and TRBJ2-2, reads EAGVTQFPSHSVIEKGQTVTLRCDPISGHDNLYWYRRVMGKEIKFLLHFVKESKQDESGMPNNRFLAERTGGTYSTLKVQPAELEDSGVYFCASSRGGTGRTGELFFGEGSRLTVL.

This clonotype was counted many times. The V and J genes are TRBV7-9 and TRBJ2-1, with D maybe TRBD1 (6 bases). Looked up from germline, CDR1 is SEHNR and CDR2 is FQNEAQ (reference sequence). The CDR3 length is 16 residues. V was pared by 5 bases and J by 4 bases, with 18 bases between. The CDR3 region is CASSATSGEAYNEQFF. The CDR3 bases are TGTGCCAGCAGCGCGACCTCAGGGGAAGCGTACAATGAGCAGTTCTTC.

There are many counts of this clonotype. J is TRBJ2-3 and V is TRBV5-1; 7 nucleotides agree with TRBD2. Germline V CDR1 and CDR2: SGHRS, YFSETQ. V was clipped by 4 bases and J by 6 bases; unmatched bases: 8. The CDR3 covers 14 residues. CDR3 in DNA: TGCGCCAGCAGCAGTAGACTAGCAACGGATACGCAGTATTTT. Translation gives CASSSRLATDTQYF.

This clonotype was seen repeatedly, ten times or more. One end of the junction is discordant with germline, which a read error may explain. This rearrangement joins TRBV7-7 to TRBJ2-5; tentative D call: TRBD2 (5 bases). CDR3 length: 15 amino acids. In germline, CDR1 is SSHAT, CDR2 FNYEAQ (reference sequence). The CDR3 spells CASSLSWASLETQYF. CDR3 bases: TGTGCTAGCAGCTTAAGTTGGGCTAGCTTGGAGACCCAGTACTTC.

The chain has TRBV25-1 and TRBJ1-1, with 12 nucleotides matching TRBD1. This CDR3 has 14 amino acids. Looked up from germline, CDR1 is MGHDK and CDR2 is SYGVNS. V lost 8 bases, J lost 4 bases, and 5 bases stayed unmatched. The CDR3 DNA reads TGTGCCAGCGGGACAGGGGGCACGAGCACTGAAGCTTTCTTT. Encoded protein: CASGTGGTSTEAFF.

In this sample, this clonotype turned up many times. This sequence joins TRBV3-1 and TRBJ1-2; tentative D call: TRBD1 (5 bases). This CDR3 is built from 15 residues. The germline V gene encodes CDR1 LGHDT and CDR2 YNNKEL (reference sequence). V dropped 1 base and J dropped 0 bases, with 9 bases sitting between them. CDR3 in amino acids: CASSQGQTANYGYTF. The DNA for the CDR3 is TGTGCCAGCAGCCAAGGCCAGACAGCTAACTATGGCTACACCTTC. Using reference TRBV3-1 and TRBJ1-2 for the parts outside the CDR3, the full variable domain is DTAVSQTPKYLVTQMGNDKSIKCEQNLGHDTMYWYKQDSKKFLKIMFSYNNKELIINETVPNRFSPKSPDKAHLNLHINSLELGDSAVYFCASSQGQTANYGYTFGSGTRLTVV.

In its sample, this clonotype was seen many times. V is TRBV3-1 and J is TRBJ1-4; maybe TRBD1 (6 bases). Germline V gives CDR1 LGHDT, CDR2 YNNKEL (reference sequence). CDR3 length: 16 amino acids. V was clipped by 2 bases and J by 7 bases, with 17 bases between them. CDR3 sequence: CASSQSHVGQREKLFF. In nucleotides, the CDR3 is TGTGCCAGCAGCCAATCTCATGTCGGACAGCGTGAAAAACTGTTTTTT.

This rearrangement joins TRBV5-5 to TRBJ2-7; 9 bases map to TRBD2. Germline trimming cut 4 bases from V and 0 bases from J; bases unmatched to any gene: 5. This CDR3 is 15 amino acids long. Germline V gene lookup returns CDR1 SGHKS and CDR2 YYEKEE (reference sequence). CDR3 amino acids: CASSRGGAPSYEQYF. CDR3 nucleotide sequence: TGTGCCAGCAGCCGCGGGGGGGCCCCCTCCTACGAGCAGTACTTC.

This clonotype was seen repeatedly, ten times or more. V is TRBV20-1 and J is TRBJ2-5, with a weak D call TRBD1 (6 bases). Germline V lookup: CDR1 DFQATT, CDR2 SNEGSKA (reference sequence). Trimming pared 3 bases from V and 4 bases from J, leaving 9 bases between. There are 12 residues in the CDR3. CDR3 sequence (DNA): TGCAGTGCTAGCGACAGGCGAGAGACCCAGTACTTC. Its protein product is CSASDRRETQYF.